These 14 T cell receptor beta chains were all obtained from the same sample, sequenced in a study of blood T cell repertoires in COVID-19. Sequenced by immunoSEQ multiplex PCR; TCRdb stores in-frame clones only, minus some. The sample lists tens of thousands of clones, about 80% occurring once. The specimen sequenced was peripheral blood. These receptors came from a human donor in a cohort sampled during active COVID-19.

The chain carries TRBV7-6 and TRBJ2-3; the match to TRBD2 covers 7 bases. From germline, CDR1 is SGHVS and CDR2 FNYEAQ. Trimming removed 2 bases from V and 0 bases from J; junction bases left unmatched: 2. This CDR3 is built from 15 residues. The CDR3 sequence is CASSLTGGSTDTQYF. The CDR3 DNA reads as TGTGCCAGCAGCTTAACGGGGGGAAGCACAGATACGCAGTATTTT.

V gene TRBV4-3 combines with J gene TRBJ2-5; D perhaps matches TRBD1 (6 bases). This CDR3 region has 16 residues. Trimming cost V 1 base and J 5 bases, with 17 bases left between them. Germline V gene lookup returns CDR1 LGHNA and CDR2 YSLEER. The CDR3 spells CASSQGGSRGSETQYF. DNA of the CDR3: TGCGCCAGCAGCCAAGGGGGAAGTAGGGGGTCGGAGACCCAGTACTTC.

The rearrangement uses TRBV18 and TRBJ2-3; 7 bases agree with TRBD2. J gave up 3 bases and V 8 bases, and 11 bases lay outside the gene matches. This CDR3 has 15 residues. From germline, CDR1 is KGHSH and CDR2 LQKENI. In nucleotides, the CDR3 is TGTGCCAGCGCCCCCTGGGGGGGTCGTACAGATACGCAGTATTTT. Amino acids: CASAPWGGRTDTQYF.

This chain connects TRBV7-2 to TRBJ2-5; D perhaps matches TRBD2 (5 bases). CDR3 length equals 14 residues. V was clipped by 7 bases and J by 5 bases, with 17 bases between them. CDR1 SGHTA and CDR2 FQGNSA come from the germline V gene. CDR3 sequence (DNA): TGTGCCAGCACCGGGCGAGGGCTTAGCGAGACCCAGTACTTC. Translated: CASTGRGLSETQYF.

The chain carries TRBV6-5 and TRBJ2-1; D possibly corresponds to TRBD1 (5 bases). The V gene lost 5 bases and the J gene lost 0 bases, with 11 bases spanning the gap. This CDR3 is 15 amino acids long. Germline V CDR1 and CDR2: MNHEY, SVGAGI. The CDR3 region is CASSRDRSSYNEQFF. The DNA for the CDR3 is TGTGCCAGCAGTCGAGACAGAAGCTCCTACAATGAGCAGTTCTTC.

The chain is built from TRBV12-3 or TRBV12-4 and TRBJ1-2, with 7 bases matching TRBD1. Germline trimming cut 6 bases from V and 13 bases from J; bases unmatched to any gene: 14. This CDR3 comprises 13 residues. CDR3 region: CASSQRDSRPPTF. CDR3 in DNA: TGTGCCAGCAGCCAACGGGACAGCCGCCCCCCCACCTTC.

V usage is TRBV29-1 and J usage is TRBJ1-2, with TRBD1 matching over 9 bases. V was pared by 1 base and J by 7 bases, with 10 bases of the junction left unmatched. Germline CDR1 is SQVTM and CDR2 is ANQGSEA. The CDR3 consists of 15 residues. CDR3 loop: CSVEGADRGISGYTF. CDR3 in DNA: TGCAGCGTTGAAGGGGCCGACAGGGGGATCTCTGGCTACACCTTC. Full variable domain (rest looked up from reference TRBV29-1 and TRBJ1-2): SAVISQKPSRDICQRGTSLTIQCQVDSQVTMMFWYRQQPGQSLTLIATANQGSEATYESGFVIDKFPISRPNLTFSTLTVSNMSPEDSSIYLCSVEGADRGISGYTFGSGTRLTVV.

This chain joins TRBV29-1 and TRBJ2-7; 8 bases are a match to TRBD1. The germline V gene has CDR1 SQVTM and CDR2 ANQGSEA. This CDR3 has 13 amino acids. Unmatched junction bases numbered 8, after V lost 4 bases and J lost 6 bases. CDR3 in DNA: TGCAGCGTTGGAGAGGACAGGGTGTCCGAGCAGTACTTC. This gives the protein CSVGEDRVSEQYF.

V gene TRBV7-9 combines with J gene TRBJ2-7; 8 bases line up with TRBD1. Germline assignment: CDR1 SEHNR and CDR2 FQNEAQ (reference sequence). The CDR3 is 15 residues long. V gave up 5 bases and J gave up 3 bases; unmatched junction bases: 9. CDR3 protein: CASSIDLQGDYEQYF. The CDR3 DNA reads TGTGCCAGCAGCATAGACCTACAGGGGGACTACGAGCAGTACTTC.

The chain is built from TRBV6-1 and TRBJ1-1, with D tentatively TRBD1 (6 bases). With 7 bases removed from V and 11 bases from J, the gap between germline ends came to 20 bases. Germline V CDR1 and CDR2: MNHNS, SASEGT. This CDR3 is built from 13 residues. The chain's CDR3 is CASTLQGGSRAFF. The CDR3 coding sequence is TGTGCCAGCACCTTACAGGGTGGATCACGGGCTTTCTTT.

In its sample, this clone was seen once. The J gene is TRBJ1-1, the V gene TRBV19, with D possibly being TRBD1 (5 bases). CDR3 length equals 13 residues. V gave up 5 bases and J gave up 10 bases, with 17 bases separating them. Germline CDR1 reads LNHDA; CDR2 reads SQIVND (reference sequence). The DNA of the CDR3 is TGTGCCAGTAGTTGGGGAAGTGGGGCGCGAGCTTTCTTT. It translates to CASSWGSGARAFF. The whole variable domain, filled in from reference TRBV19 and TRBJ1-1, reads DGGITQSPKYLFRKEGQNVTLSCEQNLNHDAMYWYRQDPGQGLRLIYYSQIVNDFQKGDIAEGYSVSREKKESFPLTVTSAQKNPTAFYLCASSWGSGARAFFGQGTRLTVV.

The CDR3 region is CASSLFGTSASFWNNEQFF. The CDR3 region has the DNA TGTGCCAGCAGCTTGTTCGGGACTAGCGCTAGTTTCTGGAACAATGAGCAGTTCTTC. This sequence joins TRBV5-4 and TRBJ2-1, with 10 bases fitting TRBD2. With V trimmed by 1 base and J by 5 bases, 15 bases remained unmatched. In germline, CDR1 is SGHNT, CDR2 YYREEE (reference sequence). The CDR3 covers 19 residues. The whole variable domain, filled in from reference TRBV5-4 and TRBJ2-1, reads ETGVTQSPTHLIKTRGQQVTLRCSSQSGHNTVSWYQQALGQGPQFIFQYYREEENGRGNFPPRFSGLQFPNYSSELNVNALELDDSALYLCASSLFGTSASFWNNEQFFGPGTRLTVL.

V usage is TRBV6-5 and J usage is TRBJ1-6; 8 positions agree with TRBD1. Looked up from germline, CDR1 is MNHEY and CDR2 is SVGAGI. J gave up 10 bases and V 7 bases, and 12 bases lay outside the gene matches. The CDR3 contains 15 residues. The CDR3 here is CASTSATGGGSPLHF. The CDR3 DNA is TGTGCCAGCACCTCGGCTACAGGGGGGGGGTCACCCCTCCACTTT.

As regards this clone: A read error may account for a junction end that differs from germline. The V and J genes are TRBV4-1 and TRBJ1-6; 9 bases align to TRBD1. The germline V gene encodes CDR1 MGHRA and CDR2 YSYEKL. CDR3 length: 11 residues. In nucleotides, the CDR3 is TGCGCCAGCAGCCAACGGGACAGGGTTTTCTTT. It yields the protein CASSQRDRVFF.